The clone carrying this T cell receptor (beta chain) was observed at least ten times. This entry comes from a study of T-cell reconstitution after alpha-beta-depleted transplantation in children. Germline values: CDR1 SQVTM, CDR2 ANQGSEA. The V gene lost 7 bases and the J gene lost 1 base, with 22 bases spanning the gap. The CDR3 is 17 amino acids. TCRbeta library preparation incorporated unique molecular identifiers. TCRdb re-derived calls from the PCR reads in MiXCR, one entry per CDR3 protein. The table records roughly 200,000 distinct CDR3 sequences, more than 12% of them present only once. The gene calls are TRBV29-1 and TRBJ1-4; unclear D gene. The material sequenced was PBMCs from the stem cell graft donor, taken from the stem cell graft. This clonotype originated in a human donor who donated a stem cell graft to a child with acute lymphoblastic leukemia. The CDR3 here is CSAYSHSPSRTNEKLFF. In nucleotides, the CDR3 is TGCAGCGCATACTCTCACAGCCCTTCCAGAACTAATGAAAAACTGTTTTTT.